Shown below are 4 T cell receptor beta chains from a single sample sequenced in a study of shared clonotypes between healthy human individuals. The protocol was immunoSEQ multiplex PCR, while the TCRdb copy is restricted to in-frame clones and leaves out a portion. The profile shows over a million clones, under 80% of them singletons. Sequencing used memory CD4+ T cells sorted from blood. Sample subset: CD45RA-negative fraction. Receptor source: a young man in good health.

The chain carries TRBV5-1 and TRBJ2-2; weak D call: TRBD1 (6 bases). V lost 4 bases to trimming and J lost 1 base, with 8 bases between them. This CDR3 has 14 amino acids. CDR1 and CDR2 (germline): SGHRS, YFSETQ. CDR3 DNA: TGCGCCAGCAGCGGACAGTGGAACACCGGGGAGCTGTTTTTT. Translating gives CASSGQWNTGELFF.

V gene TRBV4-1 combines with J gene TRBJ1-1; no reliable D call. CDR3 size: 17 residues. V dropped 2 bases and J dropped 0 bases, with 16 bases sitting between them. Germline V gene lookup returns CDR1 MGHRA and CDR2 YSYEKL. In DNA form, the CDR3 reads TGCGCCAGCAGCCAACCCAAGGCCAGCCCCCTGAACACTGAAGCTTTCTTT. Translation gives CASSQPKASPLNTEAFF.

The chain is built from TRBV29-1 and TRBJ2-2, with D perhaps matching TRBD2 (6 bases). Germline loops: CDR1 SQVTM, CDR2 ANQGSEA. Trimming shortened V by 8 bases and J by 4 bases, and 14 bases separated the two germline ends. The CDR3 runs to 13 residues. CDR3 loop: CSSGVSGTGELFF. The CDR3 nucleotides read TGCAGCTCGGGGGTATCGGGCACCGGGGAGCTGTTTTTT.

This chain joins TRBV11-2 and TRBJ2-2, with a weak D call TRBD2 (6 bases). Germline CDR1 SGHAT, CDR2 FQNNGV. Trimming stripped 1 base from V and 4 bases from J, with 13 bases between. This CDR3 spans 16 amino acids. CDR3 protein: CASSLGGIAGTGELFF. The CDR3 coding sequence is TGTGCCAGCAGCTTAGGCGGGATCGCTGGCACCGGGGAGCTGTTTTTT.